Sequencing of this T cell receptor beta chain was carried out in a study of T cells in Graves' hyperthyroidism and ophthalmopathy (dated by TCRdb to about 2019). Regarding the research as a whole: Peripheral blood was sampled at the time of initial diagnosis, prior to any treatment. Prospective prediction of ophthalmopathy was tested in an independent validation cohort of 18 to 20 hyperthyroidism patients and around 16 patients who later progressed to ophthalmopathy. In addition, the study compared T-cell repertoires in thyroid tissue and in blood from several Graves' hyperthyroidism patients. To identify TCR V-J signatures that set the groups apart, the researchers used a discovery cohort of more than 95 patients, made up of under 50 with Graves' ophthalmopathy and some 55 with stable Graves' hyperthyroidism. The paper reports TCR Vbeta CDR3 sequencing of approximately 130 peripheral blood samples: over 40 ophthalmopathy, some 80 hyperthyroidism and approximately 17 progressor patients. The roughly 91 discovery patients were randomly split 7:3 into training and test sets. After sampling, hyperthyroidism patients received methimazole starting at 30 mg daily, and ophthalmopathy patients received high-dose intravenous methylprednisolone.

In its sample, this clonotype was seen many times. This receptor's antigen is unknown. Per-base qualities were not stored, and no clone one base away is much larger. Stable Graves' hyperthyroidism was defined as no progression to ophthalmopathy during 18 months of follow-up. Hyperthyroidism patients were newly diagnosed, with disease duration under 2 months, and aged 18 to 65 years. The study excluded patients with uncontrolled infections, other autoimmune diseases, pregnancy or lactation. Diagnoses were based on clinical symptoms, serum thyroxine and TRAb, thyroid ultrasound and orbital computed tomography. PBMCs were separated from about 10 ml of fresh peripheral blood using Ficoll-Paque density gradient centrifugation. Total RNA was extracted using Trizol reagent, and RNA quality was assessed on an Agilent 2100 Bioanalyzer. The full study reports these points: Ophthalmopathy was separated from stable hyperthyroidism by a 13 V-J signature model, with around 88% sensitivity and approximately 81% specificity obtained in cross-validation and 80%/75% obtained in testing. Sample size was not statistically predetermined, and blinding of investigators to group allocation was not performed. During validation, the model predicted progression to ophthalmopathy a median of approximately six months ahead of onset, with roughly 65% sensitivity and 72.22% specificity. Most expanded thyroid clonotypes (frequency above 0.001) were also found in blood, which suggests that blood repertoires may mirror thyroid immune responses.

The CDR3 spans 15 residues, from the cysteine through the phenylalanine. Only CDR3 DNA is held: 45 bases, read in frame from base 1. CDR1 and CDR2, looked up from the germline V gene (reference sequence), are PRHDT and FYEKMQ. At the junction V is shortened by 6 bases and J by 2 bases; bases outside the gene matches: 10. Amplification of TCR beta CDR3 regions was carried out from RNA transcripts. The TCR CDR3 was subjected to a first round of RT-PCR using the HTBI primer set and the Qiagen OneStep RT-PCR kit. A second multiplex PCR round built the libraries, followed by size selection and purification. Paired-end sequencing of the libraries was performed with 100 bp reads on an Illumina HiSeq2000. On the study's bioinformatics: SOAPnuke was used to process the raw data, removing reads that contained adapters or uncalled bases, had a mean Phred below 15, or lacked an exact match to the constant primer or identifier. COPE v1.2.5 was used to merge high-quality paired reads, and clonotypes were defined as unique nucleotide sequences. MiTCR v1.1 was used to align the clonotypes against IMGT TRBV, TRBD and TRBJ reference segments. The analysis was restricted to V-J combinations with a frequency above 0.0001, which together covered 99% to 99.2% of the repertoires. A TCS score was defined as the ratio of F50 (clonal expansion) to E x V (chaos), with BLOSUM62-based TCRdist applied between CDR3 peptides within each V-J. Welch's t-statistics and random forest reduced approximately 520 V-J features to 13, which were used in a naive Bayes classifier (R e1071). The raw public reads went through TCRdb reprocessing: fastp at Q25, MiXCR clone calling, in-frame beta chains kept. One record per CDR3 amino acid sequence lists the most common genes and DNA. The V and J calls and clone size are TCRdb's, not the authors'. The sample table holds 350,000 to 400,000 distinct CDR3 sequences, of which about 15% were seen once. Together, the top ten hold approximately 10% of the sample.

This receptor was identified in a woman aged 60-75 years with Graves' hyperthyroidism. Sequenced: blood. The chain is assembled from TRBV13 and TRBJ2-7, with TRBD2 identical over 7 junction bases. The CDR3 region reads CASSPSPSGTYEQYF. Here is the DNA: TGTGCCAGCAGTCCAAGCCCCAGCGGGACCTACGAGCAGTACTTC.